These 24 T cell receptor beta chains came from one sample sequenced in a study of T cells in localized non-small cell lung cancer. Assay used: immunoSEQ multiplex PCR; TCRdb lists only in-frame clones, some missing. The sample lists over 70,000 clones, approximately 91% occurring once. The sample in question was PBMCs, obtained before any cancer treatment. These receptors all stem from a woman aged 35-70 years with stage II squamous cell lung carcinoma.

The chain couples TRBV19 to TRBJ2-7; perhaps TRBD1 as D (5 bases). Trimming took off 8 bases at V and 3 bases at J, with 17 bases between the two ends. This CDR3 has 14 amino acids. Looked up from germline, CDR1 is LNHDA and CDR2 is SQIVND (reference sequence). CDR3 sequence (DNA): TGTGCCAGTGCCCAACCAGGGAAGGGCTACGAGCAGTACTTC. This codes for CASAQPGKGYEQYF.

In its sample, this clone was seen a few times. The V call is TRBV15, the J call TRBJ2-1, with unresolved D. The V gene's germline CDR1 is LNHNV and CDR2 YYDKDF (reference sequence). The CDR3 spans 14 residues. V lost 7 bases and J 6 bases, leaving 16 bases between the germline ends. The CDR3 DNA is TGTGCCACCAAGGATCGGAGAACTGGCAATGAGCAGTTCTTC. It codes for CATKDRRTGNEQFF. The full variable domain, its missing parts supplied by reference TRBV15 and TRBJ2-1, is DAMVIQNPRYQVTQFGKPVTLSCSQTLNHNVMYWYQQKSSQAPKLLFHYYDKDFNNEADTPDNFQSRRPNTSFCFLDIRSPGLGDTAMYLCATKDRRTGNEQFFGPGTRLTVL.

The chain has TRBV19 and TRBJ1-1, with 10 bases matching TRBD1. V lost 5 bases, J lost 10 bases, and 10 bases stayed unmatched. Germline V gives CDR1 LNHDA, CDR2 SQIVND (reference sequence). The CDR3 loop spans 14 amino acids. The CDR3 nucleotides are TGTGCCAGTAGTCTGGGACAGGGGATAGGAGTAGCTTTCTTT. Amino acids: CASSLGQGIGVAFF.

The rearrangement links TRBV6-5 to TRBJ2-1; 8 bases are a match to TRBD1. The germline CDR1 and CDR2 sequences are MNHEY and SVGAGI. The CDR3 is made up of 15 amino acids. J lost 4 bases, V lost 7 bases, and 9 bases had no gene match. The CDR3 region has the DNA TGTGCCAGCACCCCGGACAGGGCCCGGTACAATGAGCAGTTCTTC. Its protein is CASTPDRARYNEQFF.

In DNA, the CDR3 is TGTGCCAGTAGTTCCGGGACAGGGGCTGAGACCCAGTACTTC. This gives the protein CASSSGTGAETQYF. The chain links TRBV19 to TRBJ2-5; TRBD1 aligns across 10 bases. The CDR3 is 14 amino acids. Germline-derived CDR1 and CDR2 are LNHDA and SQIVND (reference sequence). Trimming cost V 5 bases and J 5 bases; bases outside gene matches: 5. The full variable domain, completed using reference TRBV19 and TRBJ2-5, is DGGITQSPKYLFRKEGQNVTLSCEQNLNHDAMYWYRQDPGQGLRLIYYSQIVNDFQKGDIAEGYSVSREKKESFPLTVTSAQKNPTAFYLCASSSGTGAETQYFGPGTRLLVL.

This chain connects TRBV7-9 to TRBJ1-5; D not certain. The CDR3 covers 12 residues. Germline V gives CDR1 SEHNR, CDR2 FQNEAQ (reference sequence). V lost 2 bases and J 3 bases, leaving 2 bases between the germline ends. Here the CDR3 DNA reads TGTGCCAGCAGCTTACCCAATCAGCCCCAGCATTTT. Its protein product is CASSLPNQPQHF.

The chain employs TRBV11-2 and TRBJ2-5; tentative D call: TRBD1 (5 bases). CDR3 length: 13 amino acids. The germline V gene encodes CDR1 SGHAT and CDR2 FQNNGV. V lost 2 bases, J lost 5 bases, and 9 bases lay in between. In DNA form, the CDR3 reads TGTGCCAGCAGCTTACAGGGTTCGGAGACCCAGTACTTC. Its protein is CASSLQGSETQYF.

The chain couples TRBV6-5 to TRBJ1-4, with no clear D. V lost 5 bases to trimming and J lost 13 bases, with 14 bases between them. Germline values: CDR1 MNHEY, CDR2 SVGAGI. This CDR3 is built from 12 residues. The CDR3 region has the DNA TGTGCCAGCAGTACGGGCTCGGGCATACTGTTTTTT. It yields the protein CASSTGSGILFF.

This clone was seen once. J is TRBJ1-2 and V is TRBV7-9; TRBD1 agrees at 8 bases. This CDR3 is 15 amino acids long. J was trimmed by 4 bases and V by 2 bases; bases with no gene match: 6. From germline, CDR1 is SEHNR and CDR2 FQNEAQ (reference sequence). CDR3 DNA: TGTGCCAGCAGCTTATCCGGACAGGGTACCTATGGCTACACCTTC. As protein: CASSLSGQGTYGYTF.

V usage is TRBV6-1 and J usage is TRBJ1-1; D is possibly TRBD1 (6 bases). Germline V lookup: CDR1 MNHNS, CDR2 SASEGT. Trimming removed 11 bases from V and 1 base from J, with 17 bases in between. The CDR3 runs 14 residues. CDR3 bases: TGTGCCGGACGTAGGGGACAATCGAACACTGAAGCTTTCTTT. It translates to CAGRRGQSNTEAFF.

The V call is TRBV16, the J call TRBJ2-3; 7 bases align to TRBD2. The CDR3 is 16 residues long. Germline V lookup: CDR1 KGHSY, CDR2 FQNENV. V shed 2 bases and J 1 base; nucleotides not matched to a gene: 6. CDR3 bases: TGTGCCAGCAGCCAAACTCTAGCGGAAGGCACAGATACGCAGTATTTT. Its protein is CASSQTLAEGTDTQYF.

The rearrangement links TRBV7-9 to TRBJ1-1; D perhaps matches TRBD1 (6 bases). Germline-derived CDR1 and CDR2 are SEHNR and FQNEAQ (reference sequence). The CDR3 runs to 15 residues. The ends were cut back, 1 base at V and 5 bases at J, with 14 bases in the middle. The CDR3 region is CASSLEGGGGTEAFF. The CDR3 DNA follows: TGTGCCAGCAGCTTAGAGGGGGGCGGAGGAACTGAAGCTTTCTTT.

The J gene is TRBJ2-3, the V gene TRBV4-2; 12 nucleotides line up with TRBD2. Germline-derived CDR1 and CDR2 are LGHNA and YNFKEQ. This CDR3 is 18 amino acids long. Trimming removed 0 bases from V and 2 bases from J; junction bases left unmatched: 6. In DNA form, the CDR3 reads TGTGCCAGCAGCCAAGAACCCCGACTAGCGGGGGACACAGATACGCAGTATTTT. Translated: CASSQEPRLAGDTDTQYF.

The rearrangement joins TRBV14 to TRBJ1-1; D unresolved. V was pared by 1 base and J by 3 bases, with 6 bases between. The CDR3 consists of 13 residues. Germline V lookup: CDR1 SGHDN, CDR2 FVKESK. CDR3 DNA: TGTGCCAGCAGCCAAGGAAGGTACACTGAAGCTTTCTTT. Translation gives CASSQGRYTEAFF.

This chain links TRBV7-9 with TRBJ2-7; D ambiguous. The CDR3 extends over 14 amino acids. Germline V CDR1 and CDR2: SEHNR, FQNEAQ (reference sequence). V was clipped by 3 bases and J by 3 bases, with 12 bases between them. The CDR3 reads CASSFGRSLYEQYF. For the CDR3, the DNA is TGTGCCAGCAGCTTTGGCAGGTCTCTCTACGAGCAGTACTTC.

This chain joins TRBV15 and TRBJ1-5; D ambiguous. V gave up 4 bases and J gave up 9 bases, with 19 bases separating them. Per the germline V gene, CDR1 is LNHNV and CDR2 is YYDKDF (reference sequence). This CDR3 is 15 amino acids long. CDR3 coding DNA: TGTGCCACCAGCAATAGGGAGCCTCGAAGAGTGCCCCAGCATTTT. It translates to CATSNREPRRVPQHF.

The chain combines TRBV28 with TRBJ2-5; D is perhaps TRBD2 (6 bases). Germline V gene data show CDR1 as MDHEN and CDR2 as SYDVKM. The V end lost 5 bases, the J end lost 4 bases, and 17 bases lay between the germline ends. The CDR3 has 15 amino acids. The CDR3 bases are TGTGCCAGCAGTCGGGGGACTCATGCGCGAGAGACCCAGTACTTC. Translating it yields CASSRGTHARETQYF.

J is TRBJ2-7 and V is TRBV2; D unresolved. Germline values: CDR1 SNHLY, CDR2 FYNNEI. V was shortened by 1 base and J by 5 bases, with 9 bases between the two germline ends. This CDR3 is 13 amino acids long. The CDR3: CASSEDVPHEQYF. CDR3 nucleotide sequence: TGTGCCAGCAGTGAAGACGTTCCCCACGAGCAGTACTTC.

This chain connects TRBV30 to TRBJ2-2, with TRBD1 matching 8 bases. The V gene end was trimmed by 5 bases and the J gene end by 4 bases; junction bases not matched to a gene: 6. The CDR3 totals 14 residues. Germline V gene sequence: CDR1 GTSNPN, CDR2 SVGIG (reference sequence). This CDR3 reads CAWGGQGGTGELFF. In DNA form, the CDR3 reads TGTGCCTGGGGCGGACAGGGCGGCACCGGGGAGCTGTTTTTT.

CDR3 in DNA: TGTGCCAGTAGATCCGACAGGGATGCCTACACCTTC. This translates into CASRSDRDAYTF. The chain joins TRBV19 to TRBJ1-2, with TRBD1 identical over 7 bases. With 6 bases clipped from V and 10 bases from J, the junction kept 8 bases outside the gene matches. The CDR3 has 12 residues. Germline CDR1 and CDR2: LNHDA and SQIVND (reference sequence).

The chain joins TRBV5-4 to TRBJ2-7; weak D call: TRBD1 (7 bases). In germline, CDR1 is SGHNT, CDR2 YYREEE (reference sequence). V lost 5 bases, J lost 3 bases, and 15 bases lay in between. The CDR3 runs 14 residues. The CDR3 DNA follows: TGTGCCAGCAGTCTCGGAGGGGGCGGCTACGAGCAGTACTTC. Translated, it gives CASSLGGGGYEQYF.

The V call is TRBV5-6, the J call TRBJ2-3, with 8 nucleotides matching TRBD2. This CDR3 contains 13 residues. V trimming: 6 bases; J trimming: 5 bases; junction bases outside the gene matches: 5. Germline V lookup: CDR1 SGHDT, CDR2 YYEEEE. The DNA of the CDR3 is TGTGCCAGCACCCGGGGGGGAAGAGATACGCAGTATTTT. This codes for CASTRGGRDTQYF.

The chain is built from TRBV11-1 and TRBJ1-1; D ambiguous. Trimming shortened V by 1 base and J by 1 base, and 4 bases separated the two germline ends. The germline V gene encodes CDR1 SGHAT and CDR2 FQDESV (reference sequence). The length of the CDR3 is 13 residues. The CDR3 nucleotides read TGTGCCAGCAGCTTAGGGCAGAACACTGAAGCTTTCTTT. Translating gives CASSLGQNTEAFF. The complete variable domain, with remaining parts taken from reference TRBV11-1 and TRBJ1-1, reads EAEVAQSPRYKITEKSQAVAFWCDPISGHATLYWYRQILGQGPELLVQFQDESVVDDSQLPKDRFSAERLKGVDSTLKIQPAELGDSAMYLCASSLGQNTEAFFGQGTRLTVV.

This clone was observed once. The V gene is TRBV9, the J gene TRBJ1-4, with 7 bases fitting TRBD1. V gave up 4 bases and J gave up 6 bases; unmatched junction bases: 9. This CDR3 is built from 15 residues. Germline lookup yields CDR1 SGDLS and CDR2 YYNGEE. CDR3 bases: TGTGCCAGCAGCCCTTCGACAGGGTGGGATGAAAAACTGTTTTTT. Protein: CASSPSTGWDEKLFF.